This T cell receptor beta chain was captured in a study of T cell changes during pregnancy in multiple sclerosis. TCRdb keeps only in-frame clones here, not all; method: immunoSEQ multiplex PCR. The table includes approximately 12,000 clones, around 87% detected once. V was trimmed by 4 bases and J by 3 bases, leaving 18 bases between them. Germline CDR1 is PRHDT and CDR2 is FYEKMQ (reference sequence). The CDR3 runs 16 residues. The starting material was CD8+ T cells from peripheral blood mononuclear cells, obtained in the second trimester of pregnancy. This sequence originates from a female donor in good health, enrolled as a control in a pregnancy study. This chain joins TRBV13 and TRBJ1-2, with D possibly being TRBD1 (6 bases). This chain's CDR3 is CASSWTGQPIDYGYTF. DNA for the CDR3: TGTGCCAGCAGCTGGACCGGACAGCCGATTGACTATGGCTACACCTTC. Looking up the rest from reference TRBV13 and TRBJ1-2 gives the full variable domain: AAGVIQSPRHLIKEKRETATLKCYPIPRHDTVYWYQQGPGQDPQFLISFYEKMQSDKGSIPDRFSAQQFSDYHSELNMSSLELGDSALYFCASSWTGQPIDYGYTFGSGTRLTVV.